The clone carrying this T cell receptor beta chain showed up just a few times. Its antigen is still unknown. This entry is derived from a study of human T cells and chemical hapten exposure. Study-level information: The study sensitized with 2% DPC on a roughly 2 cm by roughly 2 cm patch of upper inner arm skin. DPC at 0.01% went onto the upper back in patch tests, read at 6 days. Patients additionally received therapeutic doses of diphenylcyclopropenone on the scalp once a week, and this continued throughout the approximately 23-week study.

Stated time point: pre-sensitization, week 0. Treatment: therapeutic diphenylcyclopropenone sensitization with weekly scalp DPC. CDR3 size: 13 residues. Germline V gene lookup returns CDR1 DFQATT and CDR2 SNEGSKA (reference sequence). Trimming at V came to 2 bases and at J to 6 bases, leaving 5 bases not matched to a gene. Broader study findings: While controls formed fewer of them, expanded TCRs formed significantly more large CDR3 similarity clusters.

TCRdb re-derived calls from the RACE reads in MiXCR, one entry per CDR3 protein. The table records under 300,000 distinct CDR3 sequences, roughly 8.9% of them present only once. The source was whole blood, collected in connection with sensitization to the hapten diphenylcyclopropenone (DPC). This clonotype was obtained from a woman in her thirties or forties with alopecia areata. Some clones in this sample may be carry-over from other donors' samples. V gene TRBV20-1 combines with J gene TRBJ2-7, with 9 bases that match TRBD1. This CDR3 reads CSARRQGVGEQYF. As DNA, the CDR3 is TGCAGTGCTAGAAGACAGGGGGTGGGCGAGCAGTACTTC.